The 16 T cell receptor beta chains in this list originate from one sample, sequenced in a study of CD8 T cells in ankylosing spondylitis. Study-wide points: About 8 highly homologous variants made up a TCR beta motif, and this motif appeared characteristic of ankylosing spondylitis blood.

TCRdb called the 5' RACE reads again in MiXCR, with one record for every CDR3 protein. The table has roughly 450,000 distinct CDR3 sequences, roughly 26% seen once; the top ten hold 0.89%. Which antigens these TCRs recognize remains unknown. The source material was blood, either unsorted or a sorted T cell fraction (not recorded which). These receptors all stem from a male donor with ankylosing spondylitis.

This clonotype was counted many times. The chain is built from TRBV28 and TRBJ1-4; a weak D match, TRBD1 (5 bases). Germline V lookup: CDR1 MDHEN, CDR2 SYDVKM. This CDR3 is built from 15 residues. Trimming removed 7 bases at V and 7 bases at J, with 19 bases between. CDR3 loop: CASTPGAERGEKLFF. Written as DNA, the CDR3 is TGTGCCAGCACTCCCGGGGCGGAAAGGGGTGAAAAACTGTTTTTT.

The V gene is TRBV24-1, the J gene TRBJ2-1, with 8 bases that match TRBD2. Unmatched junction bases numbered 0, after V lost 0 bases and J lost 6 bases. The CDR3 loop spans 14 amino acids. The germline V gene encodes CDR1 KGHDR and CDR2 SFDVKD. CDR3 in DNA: TGTGCCACCAGTGATTTGGCGGGGGGCAATGAGCAGTTCTTC. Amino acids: CATSDLAGGNEQFF.

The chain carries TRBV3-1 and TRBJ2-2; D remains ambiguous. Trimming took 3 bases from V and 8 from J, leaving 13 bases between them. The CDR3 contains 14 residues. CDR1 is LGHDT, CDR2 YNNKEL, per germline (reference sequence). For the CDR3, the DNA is TGTGCCAGCAGCCACGCTCATGGGGTTGGGGAGCTGTTTTTT. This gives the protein CASSHAHGVGELFF.

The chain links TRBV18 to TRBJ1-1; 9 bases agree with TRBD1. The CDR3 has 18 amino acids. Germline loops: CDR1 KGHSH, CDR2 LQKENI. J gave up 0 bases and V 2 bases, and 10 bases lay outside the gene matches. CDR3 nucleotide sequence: TGTGCCAGCTCACCATTGGGACAGGGATTCAAAATGAACACTGAAGCTTTCTTT. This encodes CASSPLGQGFKMNTEAFF.

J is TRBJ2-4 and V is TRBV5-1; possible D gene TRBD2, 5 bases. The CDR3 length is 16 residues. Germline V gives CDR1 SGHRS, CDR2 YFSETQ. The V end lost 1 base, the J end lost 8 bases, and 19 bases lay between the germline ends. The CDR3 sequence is CASSLKDSVGVDIQYF. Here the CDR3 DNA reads TGCGCCAGCAGCTTGAAGGACTCTGTTGGGGTAGACATTCAGTACTTC.

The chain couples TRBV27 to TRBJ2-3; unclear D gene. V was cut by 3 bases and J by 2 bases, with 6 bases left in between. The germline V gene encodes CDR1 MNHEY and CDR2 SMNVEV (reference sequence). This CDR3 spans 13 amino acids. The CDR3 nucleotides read TGTGCCAGCAGTTTCTACGTCACAGATACGCAGTATTTT. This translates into CASSFYVTDTQYF.

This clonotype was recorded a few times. The CDR3 sequence: CSASRLRYGYTF. The CDR3 coding sequence is TGCAGTGCTAGCAGGCTTCGATATGGCTACACCTTC. V and J are TRBV20-1 and TRBJ1-2; D remains ambiguous. Germline CDR1 and CDR2: DFQATT and SNEGSKA (reference sequence). This CDR3 has 12 residues. V was clipped by 3 bases and J by 5 bases, with 10 bases between them.

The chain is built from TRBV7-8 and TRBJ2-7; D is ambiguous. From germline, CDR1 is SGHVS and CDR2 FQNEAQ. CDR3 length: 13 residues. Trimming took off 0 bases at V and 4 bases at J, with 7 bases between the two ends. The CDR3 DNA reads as TGTGCCAGCAGCTTAGCCCCAGGATACGAGCAGTACGTC. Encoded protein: CASSLAPGYEQYV.

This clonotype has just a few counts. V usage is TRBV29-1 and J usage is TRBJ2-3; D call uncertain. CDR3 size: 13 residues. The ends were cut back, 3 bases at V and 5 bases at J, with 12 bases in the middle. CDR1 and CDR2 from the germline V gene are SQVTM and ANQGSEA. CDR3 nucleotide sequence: TGCAGCGTTGACGGAGTAACCCTAGATACGCAGTATTTT. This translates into CSVDGVTLDTQYF.

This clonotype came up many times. The CDR3 nucleotides are TGTGCCAGCAGCTCGGGGACTAGCGGGATCTACAATGAGCAGTTCTTC. Encoded protein: CASSSGTSGIYNEQFF. The J gene is TRBJ2-1, the V gene TRBV7-9, with 13 bases matching TRBD2. This CDR3 is built from 16 residues. Germline-derived CDR1 and CDR2 are SEHNR and FQNEAQ (reference sequence). J gave up 3 bases and V 4 bases, and 3 bases lay outside the gene matches.

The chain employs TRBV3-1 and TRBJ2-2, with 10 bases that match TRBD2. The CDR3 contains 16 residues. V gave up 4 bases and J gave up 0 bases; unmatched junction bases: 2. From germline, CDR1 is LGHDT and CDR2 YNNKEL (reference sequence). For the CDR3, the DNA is TGTGCCAGCAGCCCCGGACTAGCGGCGAACACCGGGGAGCTGTTTTTT. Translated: CASSPGLAANTGELFF.

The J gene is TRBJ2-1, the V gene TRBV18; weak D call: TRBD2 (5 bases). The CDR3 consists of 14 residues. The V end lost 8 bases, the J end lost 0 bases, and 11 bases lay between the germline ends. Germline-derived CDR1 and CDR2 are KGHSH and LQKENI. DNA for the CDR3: TGTGCCAGCGCCGGGGTACCCTCCTACAATGAGCAGTTCTTC. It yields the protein CASAGVPSYNEQFF.

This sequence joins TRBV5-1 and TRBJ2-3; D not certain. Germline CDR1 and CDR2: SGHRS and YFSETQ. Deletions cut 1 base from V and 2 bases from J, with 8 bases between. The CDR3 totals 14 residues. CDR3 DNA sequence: TGCGCCAGCAGCTTGCTAACAAACACAGATACGCAGTATTTT. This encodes CASSLLTNTDTQYF.

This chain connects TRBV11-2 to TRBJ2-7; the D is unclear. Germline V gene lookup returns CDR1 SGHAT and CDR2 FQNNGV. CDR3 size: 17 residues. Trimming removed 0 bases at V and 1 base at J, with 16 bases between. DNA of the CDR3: TGTGCCAGCAGCTTAGATCAATGGGGTACCGGGTCCTACGAGCAGTACTTC. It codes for CASSLDQWGTGSYEQYF.

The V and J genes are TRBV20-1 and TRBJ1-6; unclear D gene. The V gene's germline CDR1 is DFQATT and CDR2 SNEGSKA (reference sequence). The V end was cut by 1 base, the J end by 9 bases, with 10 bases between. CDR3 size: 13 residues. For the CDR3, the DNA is TGCAGTGCTAGAGTCGAGGGAGGTTCACCCCTCCACTTT. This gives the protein CSARVEGGSPLHF.

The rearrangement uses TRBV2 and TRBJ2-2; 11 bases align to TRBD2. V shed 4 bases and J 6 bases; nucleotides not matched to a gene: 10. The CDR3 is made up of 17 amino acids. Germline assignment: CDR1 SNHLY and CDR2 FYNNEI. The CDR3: CASSGTSGRNPSGELFF. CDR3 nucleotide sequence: TGTGCCAGCAGTGGAACTAGCGGGAGAAACCCCTCCGGGGAGCTGTTTTTT.